A single sample gave rise to the 27 T cell receptor beta chains below, sequenced in a study of T cells in Graves' hyperthyroidism and ophthalmopathy (dated by TCRdb to the late 2010s). Receptors were amplified or captured by multiplex PCR. Sequencing relied on an Illumina HiSeq 2000. The TCR beta CDR3 regions were amplified from RNA transcripts. For the first round of RT-PCR on the TCR CDR3, the HTBI primer set was used together with the Qiagen OneStep RT-PCR kit. The public reads were quality trimmed at Q25 with fastp and then assembled into clones with MiXCR by TCRdb, keeping productive beta chains. Each record represents a unique CDR3 protein, reported with the most common genes and DNA among its rows. Across this sample there are 500,000 to 600,000 distinct CDR3 sequences, with just over 45% seen only once. The ten top clones hold around a fifth of the sample. The sample consisted of peripheral blood or thyroid tissue (not recorded which). Source of these receptors: an adult woman with Graves' disease, either hyperthyroidism or ophthalmopathy (not recorded which).

The rearrangement joins TRBV10-3 to TRBJ2-7; 8 bases are a match to TRBD1. V was clipped by 8 bases and J by 3 bases; unmatched bases: 3. CDR1 and CDR2 (germline): ENHRY, SYGVKD. The CDR3 spans 12 residues. The CDR3 sequence: CAILGQGYEQYF. In nucleotides, the CDR3 is TGTGCCATCCTCGGACAGGGCTACGAGCAGTACTTC.

On this clonotype: A much bigger clone sits one base away, suggesting this may be a read error. Lacking the conserved final phenylalanine or tryptophan, this CDR3 likely reflects a read error. The rearrangement joins TRBV20-1 to TRBJ1-1, with D possibly being TRBD1 (6 bases). The CDR3 sequence is 14 residues long. Germline loops: CDR1 DFQATT, CDR2 SNEGSKA (reference sequence). The V end lost 1 base, the J end lost 1 base, and 10 bases lay between the germline ends. The CDR3 is CSARGGRGNTEAFL. In nucleotides, the CDR3 is TGCAGTGCTAGAGGGGGCAGGGGGAACACTGAAGCTTTCCTT.

The V gene is TRBV20-1, the J gene TRBJ2-7; D uncertain. The J call is in doubt because the DNA end fits TRBJ2-1 better. The CDR3 spans 13 residues. Germline lookup yields CDR1 DFQATT and CDR2 SNEGSKA (reference sequence). The CDR3 sequence: CSASPTGLNEQFF. In DNA form, the CDR3 reads TGCAGTGCTAGCCCAACTGGGCTCAATGAGCAGTTCTTC.

This clonotype was recorded a few times. V usage is TRBV27 and J usage is TRBJ1-6; TRBD1 matches at 7 bases. Germline CDR1 MNHEY, CDR2 SMNVEV (reference sequence). V was clipped by 3 bases and J by 7 bases; unmatched bases: 9. CDR3 length: 16 amino acids. CDR3 DNA: TGTGCCAGCAGTTTGTATTACAGGGGAGGGAATTCACCCCTCCACTTT. It yields the protein CASSLYYRGGNSPLHF.

The rearrangement links TRBV7-6 to TRBJ1-1; perhaps TRBD1 as D (5 bases). The CDR3 loop spans 15 amino acids. With 5 bases removed from V and 5 bases from J, the gap between germline ends came to 18 bases. CDR1 and CDR2 from the germline V gene are SGHVS and FNYEAQ. The CDR3 DNA follows: TGTGCCAGCAGCCCAAACTGGGGCAGCTCGACTGAAGCTTTCTTT. Its protein is CASSPNWGSSTEAFF.

This clonotype was detected ten times or more. The chain uses TRBV24-1 and TRBJ2-5, with D maybe TRBD2 (5 bases). Per germline, CDR1 KGHDR and CDR2 SFDVKD. V shed 0 bases and J shed 0 bases, with 7 bases lying between them. This CDR3 region has 15 residues. The CDR3 nucleotides read TGTGCCACCAGTGATTTGGGGAGCGACCAAGAGACCCAGTACTTC. As protein: CATSDLGSDQETQYF.

This clonotype showed up just a few times. V and J are TRBV5-6 and TRBJ2-7, with D perhaps matching TRBD1 (5 bases). With 3 bases removed from V and 3 bases from J, the gap between germline ends came to 13 bases. This CDR3 spans 14 amino acids. Germline CDR1 reads SGHDT; CDR2 reads YYEEEE. CDR3 nucleotides: TGTGCCAGCAGCTACCAGGGTCGAGTCTACGAGCAGTACTTC. It encodes CASSYQGRVYEQYF.

This clonotype has a count of ten or more. The chain employs TRBV11-2 and TRBJ2-2, with D uncertain. Germline V gives CDR1 SGHAT, CDR2 FQNNGV. The V gene lost 3 bases and the J gene lost 1 base, with 12 bases spanning the gap. The CDR3 consists of 16 residues. The CDR3 loop reads CASSFSLRLNTGELFF. The CDR3 DNA reads as TGTGCCAGCAGCTTTTCGTTGCGATTGAACACCGGGGAGCTGTTTTTT.

The V and J genes are TRBV10-3 and TRBJ2-1; 11 nucleotides agree with TRBD2. The CDR3 is 14 residues long. Losses at the gene ends were 9 bases for V and 8 bases for J; bases not matched to a gene: 9. Germline CDR1 reads ENHRY; CDR2 reads SYGVKD. The CDR3 DNA follows: TGTGCCATACGGGATAGCGGGAGGGACGATGAGCAGTTCTTC. Encoded protein: CAIRDSGRDDEQFF.

V gene TRBV5-1 combines with J gene TRBJ2-2; no reliable D call. The length of the CDR3 is 17 residues. CDR1 is SGHRS, CDR2 YFSETQ, per germline. V shed 0 bases and J shed 0 bases, with 12 bases lying between them. This CDR3 reads CASSLALLQANTGELFF. CDR3 sequence (DNA): TGCGCCAGCAGCTTGGCATTGCTTCAGGCGAACACCGGGGAGCTGTTTTTT.

The CDR3 coding sequence is TGTGCCAGCAGCGACAAGGGCGGCCAAGAGACCCAGTACTTC. Translation: CASSDKGGQETQYF. The chain uses TRBV2 and TRBJ2-5; D gene ambiguous. CDR1 and CDR2 from the germline V gene are SNHLY and FYNNEI. The V gene lost 6 bases and the J gene lost 1 base, with 12 bases spanning the gap. The CDR3 consists of 14 residues.

The V and J genes are TRBV9 and TRBJ2-5; 7 positions match TRBD1. Per the germline V gene, CDR1 is SGDLS and CDR2 is YYNGEE. This CDR3 has 15 amino acids. Losses at the gene ends were 0 bases for V and 9 bases for J; bases not matched to a gene: 11. The CDR3 nucleotides read TGTGCCAGCAGCGTAGGGAAAGGGGGCAATCAGCCCCAGTACTTC. Its translation is CASSVGKGGNQPQYF.

In its sample, this clonotype was seen a few times. The J gene is TRBJ2-5, the V gene TRBV11-2; 7 bases are shared with TRBD2. V shed 5 bases, J shed 9 bases, and the junction held 6 bases outside the gene matches. Germline CDR1 and CDR2: SGHAT and FQNNGV. The CDR3 is 12 amino acids. The CDR3 coding sequence is TGTGCCAGCAGCCTAAGTCGGGGGGCCCAGTACTTC. This sequence encodes CASSLSRGAQYF.

CDR3 nucleotides: TGTGCCATCAGTGAGTCCTGGAACAGTCACACTGAAGCTTTCTTT. Translated, it gives CAISESWNSHTEAFF. The V gene is TRBV10-3, the J gene TRBJ1-1; D unresolved. CDR1 and CDR2 (germline): ENHRY, SYGVKD. The CDR3 contains 15 residues. The V end was cut by 0 bases, the J end by 3 bases, with 11 bases between.

On this clonotype: A much larger clone sits a single nucleotide away, making a read error possible. The chain uses TRBV7-7 and TRBJ2-7; D is uncertain. Germline lookup yields CDR1 SSHAT and CDR2 FNYEAQ (reference sequence). This CDR3 comprises 15 residues. The CDR3 protein is CASSTARAPINERYF. DNA for the CDR3: TGTGCTAGCAGCACCGCCCGGGCCCCAATCAACGAGCGGTACTTC.

This clonotype appeared many times. CDR3: CASSQQTSNEKLFF. The CDR3 region has the DNA TGTGCCAGCAGCCAACAGACGAGTAATGAAAAACTGTTTTTT. The chain couples TRBV11-2 to TRBJ1-4; no clear D. The CDR3 loop spans 14 amino acids. Germline V gives CDR1 SGHAT, CDR2 FQNNGV. The V end lost 5 bases, the J end lost 4 bases, and 11 bases lay between the germline ends.

The rearrangement uses TRBV19 and TRBJ1-2, with D possibly matching TRBD1 (6 bases). Germline assignment: CDR1 LNHDA and CDR2 SQIVND (reference sequence). The CDR3 is 13 residues long. Trimming took off 5 bases at V and 6 bases at J, with 13 bases between the two ends. In DNA form, the CDR3 reads TGTGCCAGTAGTGTTCTGGGGGCGGATGGCTACACCTTC. Residues: CASSVLGADGYTF.

CDR3 sequence reads: CAISDGEPRDSPLHF. CDR3 nucleotides: TGTGCCATCAGTGATGGGGAACCCCGGGATTCACCCCTCCACTTT. V is TRBV10-3 and J is TRBJ1-6; no clear D. V lost 3 bases and J lost 8, with 14 bases in between. The length of the CDR3 is 15 residues. The V gene's germline CDR1 is ENHRY and CDR2 SYGVKD.

In its sample, this clonotype was seen a few times. The V call is TRBV27, the J call TRBJ2-7; tentatively, D is TRBD1 (6 bases). Germline V lookup: CDR1 MNHEY, CDR2 SMNVEV (reference sequence). Between the trimmed V and J ends, which lost 5 bases and 1 base, there was a span of 18 bases. The CDR3 consists of 16 residues. The CDR3 loop reads CASSPSRGADSYEQYF. CDR3 coding DNA: TGTGCCAGCAGTCCCTCCAGGGGAGCAGATTCCTACGAGCAGTACTTC.

The gene calls are TRBV6-1 and TRBJ2-5; 9 bases line up with TRBD1. The V gene's germline CDR1 is MNHNS and CDR2 SASEGT. This CDR3 is 15 amino acids long. V lost 5 bases to trimming and J lost 4 bases; unmatched junction nucleotides: 8. This chain's CDR3 is CASSLGQGFAETQYF. DNA for the CDR3: TGTGCCAGCAGTCTCGGACAGGGGTTTGCAGAGACCCAGTACTTC.

V is TRBV24-1 and J is TRBJ2-5; TRBD2 matches 9 bases. Germline lookup yields CDR1 KGHDR and CDR2 SFDVKD. The CDR3 length is 18 residues. The V segment lost 4 bases and the J segment 5 bases; nucleotides outside the gene matches: 16. The CDR3 protein is CATSDPGTSPSPGETQYF. DNA for the CDR3: TGTGCCACCAGTGACCCCGGGACTAGCCCATCACCAGGCGAGACCCAGTACTTC.

V is TRBV20-1 and J is TRBJ1-5, with 11 bases identical to TRBD1. The CDR3 is made up of 13 amino acids. With 3 bases clipped from V and 5 bases from J, the junction kept 0 bases outside the gene matches. Germline V gene data show CDR1 as DFQATT and CDR2 as SNEGSKA (reference sequence). CDR3 sequence reads: CSARGQGDQPQHF. DNA for the CDR3: TGCAGTGCTAGGGGACAGGGGGATCAGCCCCAGCATTTT.

The rearrangement links TRBV7-2 to TRBJ2-5, with 8 bases lining up with TRBD1. The CDR3 loop spans 17 amino acids. The V and J ends lost 2 bases and 0 bases, in that order; junction bases with no gene match: 8. The germline V gene encodes CDR1 SGHTA and CDR2 FQGNSA. The CDR3, as DNA: TGTGCCAGCAGCTTAATGGGTCAGGGGGCAGACCAAGAGACCCAGTACTTC. It yields the protein CASSLMGQGADQETQYF.

This clonotype was observed at least ten times. The chain recombines TRBV5-1 with TRBJ1-4; no definite D call. The CDR3 covers 17 residues. V was shortened by 2 bases and J by 6 bases, with 20 bases between the two germline ends. Germline CDR1 reads SGHRS; CDR2 reads YFSETQ. CDR3 residues: CASSLSGKLWTDEKLFF. CDR3 bases: TGCGCCAGCAGCTTAAGCGGAAAACTGTGGACGGATGAAAAACTGTTTTTT.

This clonotype was recorded many times. The rearrangement joins TRBV29-1 to TRBJ2-7; 13 bases fit TRBD2. The CDR3 sequence is 16 residues long. Trimming took 6 bases from V and 0 from J; bases not matched to a gene: 8. The V gene's germline CDR1 is SQVTM and CDR2 ANQGSEA. In DNA, the CDR3 is TGCAGCGTAAGAGGGACTAGCGGGACTCACTCCTACGAGCAGTACTTC. As protein: CSVRGTSGTHSYEQYF.

For this clonotype: The conserved phenylalanine or tryptophan normally closing the CDR3 is absent here, so this likely arose from a read error. The limits of the CDR3 on the DNA are not certain, so only TCRdb's listed CDR3 is given. The chain is built from TRBV5-1 and TRBJ2-6. The CDR3 is made up of 8 amino acids, end residues included. Germline CDR1 reads SGHRS; CDR2 reads YFSETQ. This CDR3 is CASSTGTC.

This clonotype was recorded at least ten times. CDR3 in DNA: TGTGCCAGCAGCCCCCAAAATCACTACGAGCAGTACTTC. This encodes CASSPQNHYEQYF. V and J are TRBV9 and TRBJ2-7; unclear D gene. The CDR3 consists of 13 residues. Trimming cost V 4 bases and J 3 bases, with 11 bases left between them. Germline lookup yields CDR1 SGDLS and CDR2 YYNGEE.